Listed here are 12 T cell receptor beta chains from one sample, sequenced in a study of blood T cell repertoires in COVID-19. Generated by immunoSEQ multiplex PCR, the TCRdb table keeps only in-frame clones and is missing some. The data hold about 81,000 clones, with around 96% observed a single time. Input material: peripheral blood. The receptors come from a human donor with active COVID-19. The donor label of this sample is uncertain.

The chain carries TRBV19 and TRBJ1-4; 7 bases agree with TRBD1. The ends lost 3 bases at V and 8 bases at J; junction bases unmatched: 9. This CDR3 spans 15 amino acids. Germline values: CDR1 LNHDA, CDR2 SQIVND (reference sequence). The CDR3 spells CASSIGGTVGEKLFF. The CDR3 DNA follows: TGTGCCAGTAGTATTGGAGGGACAGTCGGCGAAAAACTGTTTTTT.

This clone was seen a few times. This chain joins TRBV3-1 (or the pseudogene TRBV3-2) and TRBJ2-1; tentative D call: TRBD2 (6 bases). CDR3 length: 14 residues. CDR1 and CDR2 (germline): LGHDT, YNNKEL (reference sequence). Trimming left V 1 base short and J 5 bases short, with 9 bases between. CDR3 sequence reads: CASSQADYHNEQFF. CDR3 nucleotides: TGTGCCAGCAGCCAAGCGGACTACCACAATGAGCAGTTCTTC.

The J gene is TRBJ2-3, the V gene TRBV10-1; TRBD2 might be the D (5 bases). Germline lookup yields CDR1 WNHNN and CDR2 SYGVQD (reference sequence). There are 14 residues in the CDR3. V shed 3 bases and J shed 2 bases, with 9 bases lying between them. The CDR3 region is CASSDGGYTDTQYF. In DNA form, the CDR3 reads TGCGCCAGCAGTGACGGCGGGTACACAGATACGCAGTATTTT.

The chain is built from TRBV6-1 and TRBJ1-5; no reliable D call. Trimming stripped 0 bases from V and 8 bases from J, with 8 bases between. This CDR3 spans 13 amino acids. Germline loops: CDR1 MNHNS, CDR2 SASEGT. The CDR3 loop is CASSEARGEPQHF. The CDR3 coding sequence is TGTGCCAGCAGTGAAGCCAGAGGTGAGCCCCAGCATTTT.

J is TRBJ2-7 and V is TRBV6-5; the match to TRBD2 covers 8 bases. CDR3 length: 13 amino acids. V dropped 6 bases and J dropped 3; count of bases not matched to a gene: 4. Germline V gene sequence: CDR1 MNHEY, CDR2 SVGAGI. CDR3 in amino acids: CASRGLEGYEQYF. CDR3 DNA sequence: TGTGCCAGCAGGGGACTAGAGGGCTACGAGCAGTACTTC.

The V call is TRBV3-1 (or the pseudogene TRBV3-2), the J call TRBJ2-7; 9 bases line up with TRBD2. CDR1 is LGHDT and CDR2 is YNNKEL in the germline V gene (reference sequence). V dropped 4 bases and J dropped 4; count of bases not matched to a gene: 8. The CDR3 length is 15 residues. In DNA form, the CDR3 reads TGTGCCAGCAGCCGCCAGCAGCGGGAGGTGTACGAGCAGTACTTC. This translates into CASSRQQREVYEQYF.

This rearrangement joins TRBV19 to TRBJ2-7; maybe TRBD1 (6 bases). Germline V lookup: CDR1 LNHDA, CDR2 SQIVND (reference sequence). This CDR3 comprises 13 residues. Trimming stripped 6 bases from V and 1 base from J, with 10 bases between. CDR3 residues: CASRRTGSYEQYF. The CDR3 nucleotides read TGTGCCAGTAGACGTACAGGGTCCTACGAGCAGTACTTC. The full variable domain, with the rest looked up from reference TRBV19 and TRBJ2-7, is DGGITQSPKYLFRKEGQNVTLSCEQNLNHDAMYWYRQDPGQGLRLIYYSQIVNDFQKGDIAEGYSVSREKKESFPLTVTSAQKNPTAFYLCASRRTGSYEQYFGPGTRLTVT.

The chain joins TRBV4-3 to TRBJ2-7; D is unresolved. From germline, CDR1 is LGHNA and CDR2 YSLEER. CDR3 size: 12 residues. V lost 1 base and J lost 6, with 7 bases in between. The DNA of the CDR3 is TGCGCCAGCAGCCAAGGGTCGCGCGAGCAGTACTTC. This encodes CASSQGSREQYF.

The chain recombines TRBV9 with TRBJ2-3; 15 bases align to TRBD2. V shed 3 bases, J shed 4 bases, and the junction held 6 bases outside the gene matches. There are 17 residues in the CDR3. Germline V gene data show CDR1 as SGDLS and CDR2 as YYNGEE. The CDR3 loop reads CASSARTSGGAADTQYF. As DNA, the CDR3 is TGTGCCAGCAGCGCCCGGACTAGCGGGGGGGCAGCAGATACGCAGTATTTT.

The chain links TRBV7-2 to TRBJ2-5; TRBD2 might be the D (5 bases). V was clipped by 5 bases and J by 4 bases, with 11 bases between them. The CDR3 extends over 13 amino acids. Germline V gene lookup returns CDR1 SGHTA and CDR2 FQGNSA. The CDR3 sequence: CASSGGVGETQYF. CDR3 in DNA: TGTGCCAGCAGCGGAGGAGTAGGAGAGACCCAGTACTTC.

The chain carries TRBV19 and TRBJ2-7, with D possibly matching TRBD1 (5 bases). Germline assignment: CDR1 LNHDA and CDR2 SQIVND (reference sequence). V was cut by 6 bases and J by 6 bases, with 21 bases left in between. This CDR3 is 15 amino acids long. CDR3 coding DNA: TGTGCCAGTAGCCCCCGGACAAATAGGAACTCCGAGCAGTACTTC. This sequence encodes CASSPRTNRNSEQYF.

The rearrangement links TRBV19 to TRBJ1-5, with a weak D call TRBD1 (5 bases). The V gene's germline CDR1 is LNHDA and CDR2 SQIVND (reference sequence). V was shortened by 4 bases and J by 4 bases, with 11 bases between the two germline ends. The CDR3 totals 14 residues. For the CDR3, the DNA is TGTGCCAGTAGTAAGTCAGGGTCAAATCAGCCCCAGCATTTT. It specifies CASSKSGSNQPQHF.